This T cell receptor beta chain was found in a study of cytomegalovirus exposure and HLA in healthy donors. Germline trimming cut 5 bases from V and 4 bases from J; bases unmatched to any gene: 19. CDR1 and CDR2 from the germline V gene are SGHAT and FQNNGV. This CDR3 comprises 18 residues. PCR used 60 Vbeta primers and 13 Jbeta primers. Source study methods: Unique TCR beta chains numbered around 75 million in a later analysis, with around 10 million shared. The data were produced by immunoSEQ multiplex PCR, yet TCRdb's version contains in-frame clones alone and is incomplete. V, J and clone size are those of that table, while D and trimming were read from the DNA. The table includes around 200,000 clones, roughly 80% detected once.

Sequencing used PBMCs. This chain joins TRBV11-2 and TRBJ1-2; 7 bases match TRBD1. This receptor was identified in a boy aged 10-17 years in good health and CMV-seronegative. In nucleotides, the CDR3 is TGTGCCAGCAGCGCTCTTAATTACCGGGACAGAGGGGTCTATGGCTACACCTTC. It is translated as CASSALNYRDRGVYGYTF.